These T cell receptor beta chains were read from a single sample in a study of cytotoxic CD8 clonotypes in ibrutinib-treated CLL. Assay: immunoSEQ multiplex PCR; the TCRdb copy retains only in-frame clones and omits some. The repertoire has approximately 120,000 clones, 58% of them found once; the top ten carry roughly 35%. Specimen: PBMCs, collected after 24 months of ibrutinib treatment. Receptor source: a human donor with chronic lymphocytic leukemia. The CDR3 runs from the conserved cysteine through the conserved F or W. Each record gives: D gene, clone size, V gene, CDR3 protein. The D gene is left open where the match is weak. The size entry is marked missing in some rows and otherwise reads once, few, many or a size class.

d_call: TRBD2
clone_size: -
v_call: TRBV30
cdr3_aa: CAWKRDGDTQYF

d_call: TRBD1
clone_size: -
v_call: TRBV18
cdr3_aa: CATTTGTGAGKRTGELFF

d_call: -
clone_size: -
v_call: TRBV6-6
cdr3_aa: CASSYESGANVLTF

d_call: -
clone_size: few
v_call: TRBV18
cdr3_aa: CASSQSGVNTEAFF

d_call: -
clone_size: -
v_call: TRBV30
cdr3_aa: CAWSPIGAGATEAFF

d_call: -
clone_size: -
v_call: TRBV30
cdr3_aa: CAWSVPWDIPAYEQYF

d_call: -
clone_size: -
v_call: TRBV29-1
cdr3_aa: CSVAPPDRYNEAFF

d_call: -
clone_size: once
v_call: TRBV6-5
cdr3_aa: CASSYKSGGRTDTQYF

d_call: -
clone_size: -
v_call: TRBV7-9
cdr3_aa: CASSLGGLSYEQYF

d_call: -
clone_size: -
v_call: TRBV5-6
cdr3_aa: CASSLVGQGQGGELFF

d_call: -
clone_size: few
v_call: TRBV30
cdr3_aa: CAYNTEAFF

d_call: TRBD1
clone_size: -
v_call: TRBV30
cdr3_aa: CAWRGQGGNQPQHF

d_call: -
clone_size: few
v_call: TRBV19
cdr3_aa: CASSNAGSADEQFF

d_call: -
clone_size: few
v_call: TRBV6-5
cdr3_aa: CASSTRETQYF

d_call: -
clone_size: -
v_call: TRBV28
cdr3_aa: CASSLPSTAQHF

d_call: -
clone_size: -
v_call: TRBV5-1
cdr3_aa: CASSIGPGRGNTEAFF

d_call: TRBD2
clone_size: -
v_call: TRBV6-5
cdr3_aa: CASSPRGGDTQYF

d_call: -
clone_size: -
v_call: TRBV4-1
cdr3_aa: CASSPTEAYLPQDTQYF

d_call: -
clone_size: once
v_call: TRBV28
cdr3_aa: CASSLTRQPQHF

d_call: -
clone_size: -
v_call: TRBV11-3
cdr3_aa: CASRGDRGQNYGYTF

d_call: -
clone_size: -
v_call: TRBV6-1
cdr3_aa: CASSSRGETQYF

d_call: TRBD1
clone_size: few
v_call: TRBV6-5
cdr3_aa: CASSQTGGYEQYF

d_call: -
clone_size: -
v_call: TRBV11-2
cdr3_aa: CASSIRDLQFF

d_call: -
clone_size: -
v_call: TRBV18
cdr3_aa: CASSQVQKNEQYF

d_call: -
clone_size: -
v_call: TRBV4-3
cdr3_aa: CASSQDWDGNQPQHF

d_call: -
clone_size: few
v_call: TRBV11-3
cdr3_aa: CASSLDLGGTDTQYF

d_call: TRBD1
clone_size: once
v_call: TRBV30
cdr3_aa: CAWSPGGNGNTIYF

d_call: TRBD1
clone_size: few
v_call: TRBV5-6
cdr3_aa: CASSTTGIGSNQPQHF

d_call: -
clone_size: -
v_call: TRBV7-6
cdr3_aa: CASSLQAGEQYF

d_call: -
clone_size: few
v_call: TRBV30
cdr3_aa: CAWSVLIQGSEAFF

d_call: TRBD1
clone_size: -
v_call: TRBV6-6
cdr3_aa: CASSIRTGGGLTEAFF

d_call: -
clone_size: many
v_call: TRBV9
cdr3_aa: CASSVSTDTQYF